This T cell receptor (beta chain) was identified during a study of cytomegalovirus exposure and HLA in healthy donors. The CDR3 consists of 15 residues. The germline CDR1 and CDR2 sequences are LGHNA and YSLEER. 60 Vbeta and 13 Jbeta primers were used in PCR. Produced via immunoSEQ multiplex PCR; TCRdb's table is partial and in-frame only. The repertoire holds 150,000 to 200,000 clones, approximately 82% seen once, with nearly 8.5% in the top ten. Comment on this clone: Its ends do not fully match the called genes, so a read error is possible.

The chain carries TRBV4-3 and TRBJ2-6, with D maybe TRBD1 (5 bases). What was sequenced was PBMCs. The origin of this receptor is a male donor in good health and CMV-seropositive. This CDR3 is CASSRPGSGANGLTF. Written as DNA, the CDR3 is TGCGCCAGCAGCCGTCCGGGCTCTGGGGCCAACGGCCTGACTTTC.